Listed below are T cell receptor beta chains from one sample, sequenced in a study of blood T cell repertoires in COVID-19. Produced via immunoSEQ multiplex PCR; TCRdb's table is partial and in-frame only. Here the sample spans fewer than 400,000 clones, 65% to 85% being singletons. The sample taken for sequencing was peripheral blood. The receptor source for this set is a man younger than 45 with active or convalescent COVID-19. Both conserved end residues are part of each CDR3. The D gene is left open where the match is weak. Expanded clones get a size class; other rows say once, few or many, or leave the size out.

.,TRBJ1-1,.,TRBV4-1,TGCGCCAGCAGCCAAGATCGGGACATATCAGAAGCTTTCTTT,CASSQDRDISEAFF
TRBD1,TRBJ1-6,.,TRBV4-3,TGCGCCAGCAGCCAGACAGGGGTTAATTCACCCCTCCACTTT,CASSQTGVNSPLHF
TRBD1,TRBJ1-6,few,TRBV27,TGTGCCAGCAGTTACCGCCAGGGGGCCGGGTCACCCCTCCACTTT,CASSYRQGAGSPLHF
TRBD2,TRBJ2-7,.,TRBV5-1,TGCGCCAGCAGCTTGGTTAGCGGGAACGAGCAGTACTTC,CASSLVSGNEQYF
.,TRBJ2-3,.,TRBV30,TGTGCCTGGAGCGCGACAGGAAAACGCACAGATACGCAGTATTTT,CAWSATGKRTDTQYF
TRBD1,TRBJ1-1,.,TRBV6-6,TGTGCCAGCAGCTCGGACAGGGCAGGAGGGAACACTGAAGCTTTCTTT,CASSSDRAGGNTEAFF
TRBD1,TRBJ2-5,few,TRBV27,TGTGCCAGCAGCTTGACAGGGTTGGAGACCCAGTACTTC,CASSLTGLETQYF
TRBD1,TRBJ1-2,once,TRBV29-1,TGCAGCGCTGGGGGGAGGGACAGGGCCCAACATGCGGGCTACACCTTC,CSAGGRDRAQHAGYTF
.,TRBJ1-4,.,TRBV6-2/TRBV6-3,TGTGCCAGCAGTTTGCAGGGGCTAAGTGAAAAACTGTTTTTT,CASSLQGLSEKLFF
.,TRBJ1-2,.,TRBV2,TGTGCCAGCAGTGAACAGGGGAACTATGGCTACACCTTC,CASSEQGNYGYTF
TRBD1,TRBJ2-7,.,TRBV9,TGTGCCAGCAGCCCCTCCGGGACAGGGGTCAACGAGCAGTACTTC,CASSPSGTGVNEQYF